These 8 T cell receptor beta chains were sequenced from one sample in a study of blood T cell repertoires in COVID-19. Sequencing was performed with immunoSEQ multiplex PCR; in TCRdb, only in-frame clones are kept and a portion is missing. The data hold almost 250,000 clones, with roughly 86% observed a single time. Sequenced input: peripheral blood. These receptors were taken from a woman over 75 with COVID-19, enrolled during active disease.

This clone showed up just once. The junction shows a germline mismatch at one end, possibly a read error. This chain uses TRBV5-8 with TRBJ1-1; D might be TRBD1 (5 bases). Germline-derived CDR1 and CDR2 are SGHTS and YDEGEE. The CDR3 runs 12 residues. CDR3: CASSRRGSEAFF. In DNA, the CDR3 is TGTGCCAGCAGCCGACGGGGGTCTGAGGCTTTCTTT. Full variable domain (remainder filled in from reference TRBV5-8 and TRBJ1-1): EAGVTQSPTHLIKTRGQQATLRCSPISGHTSVYWYQQALGLGLQFLLWYDEGEERNRGNFPPRFSGRQFPNYSSELNVNALELEDSALYLCASSRRGSEAFFGQGTRLTVV.

This clone was counted a single time. The rearrangement joins TRBV18 to TRBJ2-7; 8 bases are a match to TRBD1. J gave up 6 bases and V 2 bases, and 9 bases lay outside the gene matches. The CDR3 sequence is 15 residues long. Germline CDR1 is KGHSH and CDR2 is LQKENI. CDR3 region: CASSPKSDRAGEQYV. The CDR3 DNA reads as TGTGCCAGCTCACCAAAATCGGACAGGGCGGGCGAGCAGTACGTC.

This chain uses TRBV9 with TRBJ1-4, with 8 bases lining up with TRBD1. Looked up from germline, CDR1 is SGDLS and CDR2 is YYNGEE. The CDR3 is 15 residues long. V gave up 3 bases and J gave up 7 bases; unmatched junction bases: 8. The CDR3, as DNA: TGTGCCAGCAGCGCTCAGGGGGCGCGGGGTGAAAAACTGTTTTTT. This encodes CASSAQGARGEKLFF.

The rearrangement joins TRBV10-3 to TRBJ2-3; 15 positions agree with TRBD2. Germline-derived CDR1 and CDR2 are ENHRY and SYGVKD. V shed 0 bases and J 3 bases; nucleotides not matched to a gene: 7. There are 19 residues in the CDR3. CDR3 region: CAISESRTSGGAWTDTQYF. As DNA, the CDR3 is TGTGCCATCAGTGAGTCCCGGACTAGCGGGGGGGCCTGGACAGATACGCAGTATTTT.

The rearrangement uses TRBV5-4 and TRBJ1-6; the D is unclear. Between the trimmed V and J ends, which lost 3 bases and 9 bases, there was a span of 10 bases. Germline CDR1 is SGHNT and CDR2 is YYREEE (reference sequence). This CDR3 contains 13 residues. CDR3 in amino acids: CASSYDEGSPLHF. CDR3 in DNA: TGTGCCAGCAGCTACGACGAGGGTTCACCCCTCCACTTT.

The rearrangement uses TRBV7-8 and TRBJ2-1; TRBD1 agrees at 10 bases. Germline V gene sequence: CDR1 SGHVS, CDR2 FQNEAQ. CDR3 length: 15 residues. The ends lost 5 bases at V and 3 bases at J; junction bases unmatched: 4. In DNA form, the CDR3 reads TGTGCCAGCAGCGAAGGACAGGGGGGCTACAATGAGCAGTTCTTC. It translates to CASSEGQGGYNEQFF. The variable domain in full, with the rest retrieved from reference TRBV7-8 and TRBJ2-1, is GAGVSQSPRYKVAKRGQDVALRCDPISGHVSLFWYQQALGQGPEFLTYFQNEAQLDKSGLPSDRFFAERPEGSVSTLKIQRTQQEDSAVYLCASSEGQGGYNEQFFGPGTRLTVL.

In its sample, this clone was seen once. This rearrangement joins TRBV5-1 to TRBJ2-7; 7 bases are shared with TRBD1. J lost 6 bases, V lost 0 bases, and 6 bases had no gene match. The CDR3 contains 14 residues. CDR1 is SGHRS and CDR2 is YFSETQ in the germline V gene. CDR3 nucleotide sequence: TGCGCCAGCAGCTTGGAGACAGGGAAAGGCGAGCAGTACTTC. Translating it yields CASSLETGKGEQYF.

Only one count was recorded for this clone. V and J are TRBV2 and TRBJ1-6; D perhaps matches TRBD1 (5 bases). The CDR3 length is 12 residues. Germline loops: CDR1 SNHLY, CDR2 FYNNEI. Trimming took 5 bases from V and 7 from J, leaving 6 bases between them. For the CDR3, the DNA is TGTGCCAGCAGTAGACAGAATTCACCCCTCCACTTT. Protein sequence: CASSRQNSPLHF.